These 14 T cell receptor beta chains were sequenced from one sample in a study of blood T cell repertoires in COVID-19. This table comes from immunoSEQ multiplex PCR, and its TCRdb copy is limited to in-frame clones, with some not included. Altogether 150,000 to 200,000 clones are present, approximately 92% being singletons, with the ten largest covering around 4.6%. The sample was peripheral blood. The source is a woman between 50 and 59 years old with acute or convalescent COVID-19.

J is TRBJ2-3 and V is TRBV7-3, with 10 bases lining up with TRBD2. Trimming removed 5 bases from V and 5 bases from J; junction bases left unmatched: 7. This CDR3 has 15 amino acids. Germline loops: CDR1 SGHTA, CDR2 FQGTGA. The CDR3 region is CASSRTSGGGDTQYF. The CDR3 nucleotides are TGTGCCAGCAGCAGGACTAGCGGAGGGGGAGATACGCAGTATTTT.

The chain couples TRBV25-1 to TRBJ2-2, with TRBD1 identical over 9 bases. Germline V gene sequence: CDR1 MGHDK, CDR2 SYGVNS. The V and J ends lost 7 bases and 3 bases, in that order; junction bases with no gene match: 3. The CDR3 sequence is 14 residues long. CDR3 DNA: TGTGCCAGCATGGGACAGGGTTACACCGGGGAGCTGTTTTTT. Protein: CASMGQGYTGELFF.

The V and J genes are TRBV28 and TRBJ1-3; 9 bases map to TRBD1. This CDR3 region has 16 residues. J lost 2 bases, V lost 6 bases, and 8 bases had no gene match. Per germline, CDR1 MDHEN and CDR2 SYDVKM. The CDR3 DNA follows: TGTGCCAGCAGGCCGGGACAGGGCTTCGCTGGAAACACCATATATTTT. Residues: CASRPGQGFAGNTIYF.

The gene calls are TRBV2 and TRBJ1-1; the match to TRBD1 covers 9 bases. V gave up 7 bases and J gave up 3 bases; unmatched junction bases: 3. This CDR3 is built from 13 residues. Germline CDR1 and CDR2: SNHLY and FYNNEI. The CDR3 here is CASTQGADTEAFF. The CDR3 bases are TGTGCCAGCACACAGGGGGCGGACACTGAAGCTTTCTTT.

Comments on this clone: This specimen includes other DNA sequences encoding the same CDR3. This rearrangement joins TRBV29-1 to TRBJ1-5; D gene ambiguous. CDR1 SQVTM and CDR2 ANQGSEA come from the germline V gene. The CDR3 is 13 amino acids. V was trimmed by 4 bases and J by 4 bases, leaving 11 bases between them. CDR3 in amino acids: CSVGLGVNQPQHF. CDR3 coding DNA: TGCAGCGTTGGGCTGGGAGTAAATCAGCCCCAGCATTTT.

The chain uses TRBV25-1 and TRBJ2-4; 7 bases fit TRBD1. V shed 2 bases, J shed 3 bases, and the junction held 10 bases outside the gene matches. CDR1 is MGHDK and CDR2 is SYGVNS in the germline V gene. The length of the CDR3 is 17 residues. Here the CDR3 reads CASSERQGRGGKNIQYF. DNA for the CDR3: TGTGCCAGCAGTGAAAGACAGGGTCGAGGGGGCAAAAACATTCAGTACTTC. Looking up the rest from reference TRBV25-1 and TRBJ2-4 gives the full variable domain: EADIYQTPRYLVIGTGKKITLECSQTMGHDKMYWYQQDPGMELHLIHYSYGVNSTEKGDLSSESTVSRIRTEHFPLTLESARPSHTSQYLCASSERQGRGGKNIQYFGAGTRLSVL.

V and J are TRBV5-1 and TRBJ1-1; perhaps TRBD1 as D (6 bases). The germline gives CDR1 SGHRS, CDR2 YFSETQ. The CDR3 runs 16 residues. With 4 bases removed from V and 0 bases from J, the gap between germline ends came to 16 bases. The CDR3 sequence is CASSPETGGLNTEAFF. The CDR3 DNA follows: TGCGCCAGCAGCCCGGAGACCGGGGGGCTGAACACTGAAGCTTTCTTT.

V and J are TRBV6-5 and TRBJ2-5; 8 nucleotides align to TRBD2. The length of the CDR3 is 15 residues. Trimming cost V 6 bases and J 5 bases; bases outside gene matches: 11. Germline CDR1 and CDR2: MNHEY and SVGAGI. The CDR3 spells CASSPGLASVETQYF. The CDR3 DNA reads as TGTGCCAGCAGCCCCGGACTAGCTTCGGTCGAGACCCAGTACTTC.

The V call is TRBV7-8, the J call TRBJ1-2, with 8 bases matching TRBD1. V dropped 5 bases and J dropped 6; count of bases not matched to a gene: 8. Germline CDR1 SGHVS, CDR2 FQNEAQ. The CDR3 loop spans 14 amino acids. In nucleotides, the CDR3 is TGTGCCAGCAGCCCACGGACAGGGAGAGATGGCTACACCTTC. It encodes CASSPRTGRDGYTF. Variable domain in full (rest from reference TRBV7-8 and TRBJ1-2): GAGVSQSPRYKVAKRGQDVALRCDPISGHVSLFWYQQALGQGPEFLTYFQNEAQLDKSGLPSDRFFAERPEGSVSTLKIQRTQQEDSAVYLCASSPRTGRDGYTFGSGTRLTVV.

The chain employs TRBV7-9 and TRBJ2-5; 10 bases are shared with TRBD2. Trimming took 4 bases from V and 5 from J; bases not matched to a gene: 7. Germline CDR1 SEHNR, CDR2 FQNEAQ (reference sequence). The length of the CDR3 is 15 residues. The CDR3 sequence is CASSSLAGAGETQYF. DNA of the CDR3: TGTGCCAGCAGCTCTCTAGCGGGAGCGGGTGAGACCCAGTACTTC.

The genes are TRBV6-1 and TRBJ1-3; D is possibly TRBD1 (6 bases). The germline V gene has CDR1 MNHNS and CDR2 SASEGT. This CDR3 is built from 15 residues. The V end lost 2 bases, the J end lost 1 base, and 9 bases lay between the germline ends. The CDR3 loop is CASSELGASGNTIYF. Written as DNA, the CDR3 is TGTGCCAGCAGTGAACTGGGGGCTTCTGGAAACACCATATATTTT.

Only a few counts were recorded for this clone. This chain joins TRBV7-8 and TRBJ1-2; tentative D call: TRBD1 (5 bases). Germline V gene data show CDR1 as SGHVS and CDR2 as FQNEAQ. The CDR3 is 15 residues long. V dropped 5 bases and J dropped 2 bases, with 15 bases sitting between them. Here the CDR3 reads CASSAGGRANYGYTF. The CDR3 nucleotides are TGTGCCAGCAGCGCCGGCGGCAGGGCGAACTATGGCTACACCTTC.

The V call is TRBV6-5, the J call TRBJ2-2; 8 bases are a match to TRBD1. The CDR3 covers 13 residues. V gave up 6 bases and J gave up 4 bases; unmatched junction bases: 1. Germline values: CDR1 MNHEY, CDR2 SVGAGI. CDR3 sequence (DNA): TGTGCCAGCAGAACAGGGGGCACCGGGGAGCTGTTTTTT. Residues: CASRTGGTGELFF.

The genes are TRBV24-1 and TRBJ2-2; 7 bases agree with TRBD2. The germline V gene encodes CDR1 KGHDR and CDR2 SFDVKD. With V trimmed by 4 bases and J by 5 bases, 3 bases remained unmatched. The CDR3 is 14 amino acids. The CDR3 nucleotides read TGTGCCACCAGTGACGCCGGGAGGACCGGGGAGCTGTTTTTT. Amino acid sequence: CATSDAGRTGELFF.